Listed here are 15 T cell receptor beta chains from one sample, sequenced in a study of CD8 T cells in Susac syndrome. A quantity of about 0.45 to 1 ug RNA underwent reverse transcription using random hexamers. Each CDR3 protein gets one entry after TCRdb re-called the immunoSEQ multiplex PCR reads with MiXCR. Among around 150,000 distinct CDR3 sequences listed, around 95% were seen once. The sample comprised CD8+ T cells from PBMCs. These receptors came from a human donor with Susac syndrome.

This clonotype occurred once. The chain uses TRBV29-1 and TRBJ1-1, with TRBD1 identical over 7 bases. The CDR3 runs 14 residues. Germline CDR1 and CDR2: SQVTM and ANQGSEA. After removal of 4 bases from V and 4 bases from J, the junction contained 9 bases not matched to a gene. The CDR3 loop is CSVGQGPLATEAFF. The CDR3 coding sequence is TGCAGCGTTGGACAGGGACCCCTGGCCACTGAAGCTTTCTTT.

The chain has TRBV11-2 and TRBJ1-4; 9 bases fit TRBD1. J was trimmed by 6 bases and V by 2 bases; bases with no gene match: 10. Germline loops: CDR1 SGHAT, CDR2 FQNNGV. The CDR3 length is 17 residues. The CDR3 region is CASSLRPNRGLHEKLFF. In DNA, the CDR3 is TGTGCCAGCAGCTTAAGACCCAACAGGGGGCTTCATGAAAAACTGTTTTTT.

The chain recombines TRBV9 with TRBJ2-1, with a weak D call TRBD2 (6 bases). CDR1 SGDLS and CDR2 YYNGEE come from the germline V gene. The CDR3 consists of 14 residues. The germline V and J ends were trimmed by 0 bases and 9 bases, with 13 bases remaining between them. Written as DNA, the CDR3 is TGTGCCAGCAGCGTAGGAGGGACTGGGACTGAGCAGTTCTTC. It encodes CASSVGGTGTEQFF.

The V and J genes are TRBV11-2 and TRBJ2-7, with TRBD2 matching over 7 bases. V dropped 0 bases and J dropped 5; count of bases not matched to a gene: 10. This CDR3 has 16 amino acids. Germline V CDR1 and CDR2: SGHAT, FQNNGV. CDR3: CASSLDGWAGADEQYF. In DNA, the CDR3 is TGTGCCAGCAGCTTAGACGGATGGGCGGGAGCAGACGAGCAGTACTTC.

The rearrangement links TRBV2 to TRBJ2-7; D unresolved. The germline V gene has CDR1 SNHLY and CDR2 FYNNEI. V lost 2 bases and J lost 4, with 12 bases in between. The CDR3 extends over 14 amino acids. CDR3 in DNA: TGTGCCAGCAGTGAATTAGATGGACCTTACGAGCAGTACTTC. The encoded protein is CASSELDGPYEQYF.

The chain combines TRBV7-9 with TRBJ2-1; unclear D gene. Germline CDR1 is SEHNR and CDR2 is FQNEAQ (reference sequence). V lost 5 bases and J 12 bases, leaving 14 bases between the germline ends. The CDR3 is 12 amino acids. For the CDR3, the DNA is TGTGCCAGCAGCGAAGCCCAGAACGGGCAGTTCTTC. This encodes CASSEAQNGQFF.

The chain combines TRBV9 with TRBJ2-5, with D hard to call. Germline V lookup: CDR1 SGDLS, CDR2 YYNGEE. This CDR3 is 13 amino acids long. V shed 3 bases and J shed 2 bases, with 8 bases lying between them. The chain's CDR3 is CASSERAQETQYF. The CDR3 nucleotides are TGTGCCAGCAGCGAAAGGGCACAAGAGACCCAGTACTTC.

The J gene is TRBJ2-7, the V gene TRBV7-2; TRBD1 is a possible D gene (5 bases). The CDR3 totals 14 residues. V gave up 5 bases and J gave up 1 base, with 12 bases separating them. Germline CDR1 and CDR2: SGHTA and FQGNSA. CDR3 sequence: CASSPLGLSYEQYF. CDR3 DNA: TGTGCCAGCAGCCCCCTGGGGCTTTCCTACGAGCAGTACTTC. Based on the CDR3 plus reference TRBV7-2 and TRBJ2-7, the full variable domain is GAGVSQSPSNKVTEKGKDVELRCDPISGHTALYWYRQSLGQGLEFLIYFQGNSAPDKSGLPSDRFSAERTGGSVSTLTIQRTQQEDSAVYLCASSPLGLSYEQYFGPGTRLTVT.

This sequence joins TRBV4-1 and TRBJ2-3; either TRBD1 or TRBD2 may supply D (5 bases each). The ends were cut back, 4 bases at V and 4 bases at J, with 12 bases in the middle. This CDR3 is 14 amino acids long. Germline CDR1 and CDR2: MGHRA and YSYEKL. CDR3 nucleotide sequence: TGCGCCAGCAGCCTCCAAAGAGGGGCAGATACGCAGTATTTT. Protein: CASSLQRGADTQYF.

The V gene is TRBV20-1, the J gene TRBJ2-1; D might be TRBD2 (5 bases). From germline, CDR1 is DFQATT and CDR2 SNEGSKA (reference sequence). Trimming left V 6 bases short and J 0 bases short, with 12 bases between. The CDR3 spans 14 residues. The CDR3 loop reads CSAPDFPSYNEQFF. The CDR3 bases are TGCAGTGCCCCGGACTTCCCCTCCTACAATGAGCAGTTCTTC.

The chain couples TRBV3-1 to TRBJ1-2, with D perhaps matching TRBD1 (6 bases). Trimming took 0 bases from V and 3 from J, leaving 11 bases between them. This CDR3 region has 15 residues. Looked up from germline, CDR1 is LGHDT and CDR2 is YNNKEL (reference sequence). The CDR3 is CASSQDGSGDYGYTF. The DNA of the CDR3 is TGTGCCAGCAGCCAAGATGGGTCAGGGGACTATGGCTACACCTTC.

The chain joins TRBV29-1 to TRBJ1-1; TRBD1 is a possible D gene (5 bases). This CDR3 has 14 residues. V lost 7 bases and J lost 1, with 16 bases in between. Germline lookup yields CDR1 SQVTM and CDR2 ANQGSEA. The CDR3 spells CSAPGDGENTEAFF. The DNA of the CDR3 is TGCAGCGCGCCGGGGGACGGTGAGAACACTGAAGCTTTCTTT.

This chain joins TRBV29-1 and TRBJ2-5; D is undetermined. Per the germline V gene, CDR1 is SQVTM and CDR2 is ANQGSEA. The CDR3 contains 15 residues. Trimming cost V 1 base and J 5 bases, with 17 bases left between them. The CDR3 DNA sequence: TGCAGCGTTGAAGTGCGCGGCTACGCCAGGGAGACCCAGTACTTC. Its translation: CSVEVRGYARETQYF. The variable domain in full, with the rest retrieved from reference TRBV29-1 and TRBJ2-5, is SAVISQKPSRDICQRGTSLTIQCQVDSQVTMMFWYRQQPGQSLTLIATANQGSEATYESGFVIDKFPISRPNLTFSTLTVSNMSPEDSSIYLCSVEVRGYARETQYFGPGTRLLVL.

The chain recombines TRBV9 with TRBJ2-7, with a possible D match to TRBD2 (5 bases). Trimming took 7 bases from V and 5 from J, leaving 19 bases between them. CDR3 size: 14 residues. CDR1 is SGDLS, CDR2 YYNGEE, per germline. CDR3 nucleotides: TGTGCCAGCGGGAAAGGAGGAGGTAGCGACGAGCAGTACTTC. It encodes CASGKGGGSDEQYF.

The CDR3 bases are TGTGCCAGCAGCTTAGAGGCAGGCCAGGACTATGGCTACACCTTC. Protein product: CASSLEAGQDYGYTF. This chain connects TRBV13 to TRBJ1-2; D unresolved. CDR3 length: 15 residues. V was trimmed by 1 base and J by 3 bases, leaving 12 bases between them. From germline, CDR1 is PRHDT and CDR2 FYEKMQ (reference sequence).